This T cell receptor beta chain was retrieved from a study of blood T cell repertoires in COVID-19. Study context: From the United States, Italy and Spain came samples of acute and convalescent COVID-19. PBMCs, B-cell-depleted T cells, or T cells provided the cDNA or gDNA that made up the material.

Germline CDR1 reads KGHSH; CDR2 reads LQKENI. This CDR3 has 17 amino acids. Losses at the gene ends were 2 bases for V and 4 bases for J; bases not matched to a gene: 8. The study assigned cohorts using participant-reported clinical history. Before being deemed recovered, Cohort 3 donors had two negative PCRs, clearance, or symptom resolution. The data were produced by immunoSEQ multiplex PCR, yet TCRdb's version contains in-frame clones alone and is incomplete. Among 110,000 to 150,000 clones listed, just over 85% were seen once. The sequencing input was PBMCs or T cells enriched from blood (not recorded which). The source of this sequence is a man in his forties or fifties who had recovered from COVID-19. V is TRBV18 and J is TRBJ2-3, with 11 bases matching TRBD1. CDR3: CASSPTRDRGSADTQYF. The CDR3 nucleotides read TGTGCCAGCTCACCAACCCGGGACAGGGGGAGCGCAGATACGCAGTATTTT.